Reported below is one T cell receptor beta chain. The CDR3 contains 14 residues. J was trimmed by 11 bases and V by 2 bases; bases with no gene match: 9. Germline assignment: CDR1 SNHLY and CDR2 FYNNEI. In the source study's methods: Amplified reference gene primers provided the basis for estimating nucleated cell counts. The assay was immunoSEQ multiplex PCR, and TCRdb's table has in-frame clones only and misses some. The DNA was the basis for D and trimming; V, J and clone size are from that table. Among under 150,000 clones listed, 70% to 90% were seen once. The data belong to a study of blood T cell repertoires in COVID-19. Study overall: COVID-19 samples, acute and convalescent, were from the United States, Italy and Spain. T cells, B-cell-depleted T cells, or PBMCs supplied cDNA or gDNA.

Sequences were obtained from peripheral blood. The V and J genes are TRBV2 and TRBJ1-5, with 7 bases fitting TRBD1. The TCR sequence derives from a human donor in a cohort sampled during active COVID-19. In DNA form, the CDR3 reads TGTGCCAGCAGTGAACCCAAACAGGGGAGGACCCAGCATTTT. This codes for CASSEPKQGRTQHF.